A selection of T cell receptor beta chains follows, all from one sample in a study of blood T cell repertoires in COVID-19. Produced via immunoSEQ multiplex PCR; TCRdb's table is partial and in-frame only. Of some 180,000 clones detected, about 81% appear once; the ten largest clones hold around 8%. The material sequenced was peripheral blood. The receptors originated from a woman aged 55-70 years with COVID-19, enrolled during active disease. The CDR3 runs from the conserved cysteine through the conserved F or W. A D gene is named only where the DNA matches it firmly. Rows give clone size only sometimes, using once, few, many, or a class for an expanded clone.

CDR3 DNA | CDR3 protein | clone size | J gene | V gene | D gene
TGTGCCAGTAATGCGGGGGGCGGGAACACTGAAGCTTTCTTT | CASNAGGGNTEAFF | - | TRBJ1-1 | TRBV19 | -
TGTGCCAGCAGCCAAGGAACAAGCGGGAGGGCGTATACCGGGGAGCTGTTTTTT | CASSQGTSGRAYTGELFF | once | TRBJ2-2 | TRBV3-1/TRBV3-2 | TRBD2
TGTGCCAGCAGCTCGGGACAGGGGCACCCCTCTGGGGCCAACGTCCTGACTTTC | CASSSGQGHPSGANVLTF | - | TRBJ2-6 | TRBV7-3 | TRBD1
TGTGCCTGGGTTAAGGGCAGGGGGAGCTACGAGCAGTACTTC | CAWVKGRGSYEQYF | few | TRBJ2-7 | TRBV30 | TRBD1
TGTGCCAGTAGTACCGGGACAGGGGGCATATACGAGCAGTACTTC | CASSTGTGGIYEQYF | once | TRBJ2-7 | TRBV19 | TRBD1
TGCGCCAGCAGCCAAGAAACAGGGGATAATTCACCCCTCCACTTT | CASSQETGDNSPLHF | few | TRBJ1-6 | TRBV4-1 | TRBD1
TGTGCCACCGCGCGGGGGGCCGCGACTGAAGCTTTCTTT | CATARGAATEAFF | once | TRBJ1-1 | TRBV13 | -
TGTGCCTGGAGTGTAGGGGACATTGACTACAATGAGCAGTTCTTC | CAWSVGDIDYNEQFF | - | TRBJ2-1 | TRBV30 | -
TGTGCCAGCAGCCACCCACTAGCGGGGGGTCACAATGAGCAGTTCTTC | CASSHPLAGGHNEQFF | - | TRBJ2-1 | TRBV11-3 | TRBD2
TGTGCCAGCAGTCCAGCGGGAGGGCCTTTAGCGACCCAGTACTTC | CASSPAGGPLATQYF | - | TRBJ2-5 | TRBV5-4 | TRBD2
TGTGCCAGCAGCGGAGGACTAGCGCAAGAGACCCAGTACTTC | CASSGGLAQETQYF | - | TRBJ2-5 | TRBV7-9 | TRBD2
TGTGCCAGCAGTATCCGAAGACAGGGTAGCGAAAAACTGTTTTTT | CASSIRRQGSEKLFF | - | TRBJ1-4 | TRBV28 | TRBD1
TGTGCCAGCAGTTCCCTAGGAGCGGGAGGAGGTTTCTCCTACGAGCAGTACTTC | CASSSLGAGGGFSYEQYF | - | TRBJ2-7 | TRBV6-2/TRBV6-3 | TRBD2
TGTGCCAGCAGCGTAATCTCACTCCGGGACACCTGGGGGTATAGCAATCAGCCCCAGCATTTT | CASSVISLRDTWGYSNQPQHF | - | TRBJ1-5 | TRBV9 | -
TGTGCCAGCAGCAGTGGGGCGGGAGGGCCCACCTACGAGCAGTACTTC | CASSSGAGGPTYEQYF | - | TRBJ2-7 | TRBV5-6 | TRBD2
TGTGCCAGCAGCTTGGATCGGGAGGGAGCCCAGTACTTC | CASSLDREGAQYF | - | TRBJ2-5 | TRBV5-4 | TRBD2
TGTGCCAGCAGCTTGAGCGGGGGTTCAGAGACCCAGTACTTC | CASSLSGGSETQYF | - | TRBJ2-5 | TRBV11-2 | TRBD2
TGTGCCAGCAGCCCGGGAGACCGTTACAATGAGCAGTTCTTC | CASSPGDRYNEQFF | - | TRBJ2-1 | TRBV4-2 | -
TGCGCCAGCAGCTTGACCCTAGCGGGCGGCACAGATACGCAGTATTTT | CASSLTLAGGTDTQYF | once | TRBJ2-3 | TRBV5-1 | TRBD2
TGTGCCAGCAGCAGCCTTGGCGGCGGGGGGGCAAATGAGCAGTTCTTC | CASSSLGGGGANEQFF | - | TRBJ2-1 | TRBV7-9 | TRBD2
TGTGCCAGCAGCAGACGGACGGGACAGGGGGCGAATGGCAATCAGCCCCAGCATTTT | CASSRRTGQGANGNQPQHF | - | TRBJ1-5 | TRBV7-8 | TRBD1
TGTGCCAGTAGTAAGGGGAACAATCAGCCCCAGCATTTT | CASSKGNNQPQHF | - | TRBJ1-5 | TRBV19 | -
TGTGCCAGCAGCTTGGCGGGAACTCAAGAGACCCAGTACTTC | CASSLAGTQETQYF | - | TRBJ2-5 | TRBV5-5 | -
TGTGCCAGCAGATTATATCACGGGCAGGGCACTGAAGCTTTCTTT | CASRLYHGQGTEAFF | - | TRBJ1-1 | TRBV27 | -
TGTGCCAGTAAGACAAGGGAGGCCAATCAGCCCCAGCATTTT | CASKTREANQPQHF | - | TRBJ1-5 | TRBV19 | -
TGTGCCAGCAGCTCTACCGGGACTACCCAAGAGACCCAGTACTTC | CASSSTGTTQETQYF | many | TRBJ2-5 | TRBV7-2 | TRBD2
TGTGCCAGCAGTTTTAGCGGGAGGGCCGTCCGGTTCTTC | CASSFSGRAVRFF | - | TRBJ2-1 | TRBV28 | TRBD2
TGCGCCAGCAGTTTCCTCGGACAGGGACAGAGCGAGCAGTACTTC | CASSFLGQGQSEQYF | - | TRBJ2-7 | TRBV5-1 | TRBD1
TGTGCCATCAGTGCCACCGGACAGGGAGACTACACCTTC | CAISATGQGDYTF | - | TRBJ1-2 | TRBV10-3 | TRBD1
TGTGCCAGCAGCCGACCGGGACAGGGGGCAAAGACCCAGTACTTC | CASSRPGQGAKTQYF | - | TRBJ2-5 | TRBV6-6 | TRBD1
TGCGCCAGCAGCTTGGGCGGGGGAAGGTTGGACCGAAACACCATATATTTT | CASSLGGGRLDRNTIYF | once | TRBJ1-3 | TRBV5-1 | -
TGTGCCAGCTCACCAAGGGGTTTGGACTATGGCTACACCTTC | CASSPRGLDYGYTF | - | TRBJ1-2 | TRBV18 | -
TGTGCCAGCAGCTTACCAGGGCATCAGCCCCAGCATTTT | CASSLPGHQPQHF | - | TRBJ1-5 | TRBV28 | -
TGTGCCAGCAGCGCGCAACTTGTGGGGAGTGGCGAGCAGTACTTC | CASSAQLVGSGEQYF | - | TRBJ2-7 | TRBV7-2 | -
TGTGCCAGCAGTTACGGGCGGAGGAATGAAAAACTGTTTTTT | CASSYGRRNEKLFF | once | TRBJ1-4 | TRBV6-6 | -
TGCGCCAGCAGCTACACCGGGACAGCAAACGGCGAGCAGTACTTC | CASSYTGTANGEQYF | - | TRBJ2-7 | TRBV5-1 | TRBD1
TGTGCCAGCAGCGCTCGGGACTCTGGAAACACCATATATTTT | CASSARDSGNTIYF | - | TRBJ1-3 | TRBV9 | -
TGTGCCAGCAGCCAAGGGGTCGCTAGTAACTACGAGCAGTACTTC | CASSQGVASNYEQYF | - | TRBJ2-7 | TRBV3-1/TRBV3-2 | -
TGTGCCAGCAGTTCCAGGGGGCGCACAGATACGCAGTATTTT | CASSSRGRTDTQYF | - | TRBJ2-3 | TRBV28 | TRBD1
TGTGCCAGCTCTCGAGGGACAGCTGGGGCCAACGTCCTGACTTTC | CASSRGTAGANVLTF | - | TRBJ2-6 | TRBV18 | TRBD1
TGTGCCAGCAGCTGGGGTGTTGTAGCGGGGGCCCCCAATGAGCAGTTCTTC | CASSWGVVAGAPNEQFF | - | TRBJ2-1 | TRBV5-4 | TRBD2